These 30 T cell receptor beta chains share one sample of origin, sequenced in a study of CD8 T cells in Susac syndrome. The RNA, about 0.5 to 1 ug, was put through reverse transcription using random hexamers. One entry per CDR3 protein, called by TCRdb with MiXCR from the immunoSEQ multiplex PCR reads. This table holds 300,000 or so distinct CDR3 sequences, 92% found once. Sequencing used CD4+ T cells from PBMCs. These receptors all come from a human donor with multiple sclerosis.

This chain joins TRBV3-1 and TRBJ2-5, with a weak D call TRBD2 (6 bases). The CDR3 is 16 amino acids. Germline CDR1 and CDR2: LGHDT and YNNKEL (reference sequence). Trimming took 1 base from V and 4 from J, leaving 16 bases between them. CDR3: CASSQGLGGSIETQYF. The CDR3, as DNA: TGTGCCAGCAGCCAAGGACTGGGGGGAAGCATAGAGACCCAGTACTTC.

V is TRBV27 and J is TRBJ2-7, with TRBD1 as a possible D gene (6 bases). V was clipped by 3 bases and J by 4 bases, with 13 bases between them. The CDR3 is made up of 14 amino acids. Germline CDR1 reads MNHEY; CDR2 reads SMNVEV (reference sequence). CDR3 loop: CASSFSVGAYEQYF. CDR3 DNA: TGTGCCAGCAGTTTTAGTGTGGGGGCTTACGAGCAGTACTTC.

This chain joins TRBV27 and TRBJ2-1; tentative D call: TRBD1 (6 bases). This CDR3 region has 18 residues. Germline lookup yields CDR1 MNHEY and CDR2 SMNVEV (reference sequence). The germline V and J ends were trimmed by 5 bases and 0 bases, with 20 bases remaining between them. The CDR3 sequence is CASSPPDGQPSSYNEQFF. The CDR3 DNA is TGTGCCAGCAGTCCACCCGACGGACAGCCCAGCTCCTACAATGAGCAGTTCTTC.

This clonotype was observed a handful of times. In DNA form, the CDR3 reads TGTGCCAGTAGTTCACTTGGTGAGCAGTTCTTC. Translation gives CASSSLGEQFF. This chain joins TRBV19 and TRBJ2-1; D is unclear. The CDR3 has 11 residues. Per the germline V gene, CDR1 is LNHDA and CDR2 is SQIVND (reference sequence). The V and J ends lost 5 bases and 9 bases respectively, with 8 bases between them.

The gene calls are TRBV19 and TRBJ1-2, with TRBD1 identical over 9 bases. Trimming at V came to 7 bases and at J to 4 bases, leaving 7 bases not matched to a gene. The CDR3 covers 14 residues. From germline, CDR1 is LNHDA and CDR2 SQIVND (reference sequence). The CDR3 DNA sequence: TGTGCCAGTAAAACCGGGACAGGGATCTATGGCTACACCTTC. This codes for CASKTGTGIYGYTF.

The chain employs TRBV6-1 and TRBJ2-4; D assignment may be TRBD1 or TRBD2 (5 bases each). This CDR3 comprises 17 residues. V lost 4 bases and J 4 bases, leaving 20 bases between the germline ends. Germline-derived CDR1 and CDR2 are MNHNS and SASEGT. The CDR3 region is CASSAPSFRDGKNIQYF. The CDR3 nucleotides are TGTGCCAGCAGTGCCCCTTCCTTCCGGGACGGTAAAAACATTCAGTACTTC.

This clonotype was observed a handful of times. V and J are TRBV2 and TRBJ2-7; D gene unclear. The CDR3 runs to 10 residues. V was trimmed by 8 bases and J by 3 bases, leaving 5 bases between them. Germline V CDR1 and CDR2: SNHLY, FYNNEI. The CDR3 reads CASGFYEQYF. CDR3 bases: TGTGCCAGCGGTTTCTACGAGCAGTACTTC.

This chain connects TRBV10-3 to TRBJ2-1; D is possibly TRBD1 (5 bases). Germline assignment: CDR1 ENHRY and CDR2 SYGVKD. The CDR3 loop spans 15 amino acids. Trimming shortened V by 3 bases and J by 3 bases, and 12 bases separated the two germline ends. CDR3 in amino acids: CAISDGAGHYNEQFF. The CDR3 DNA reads TGTGCCATCAGTGATGGGGCAGGTCACTACAATGAGCAGTTCTTC.

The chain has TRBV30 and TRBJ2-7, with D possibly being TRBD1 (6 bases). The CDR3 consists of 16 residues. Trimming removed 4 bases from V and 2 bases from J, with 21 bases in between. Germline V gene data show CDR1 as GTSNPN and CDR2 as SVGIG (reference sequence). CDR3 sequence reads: CAWNRQGFTAPYEQYF. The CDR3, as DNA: TGTGCCTGGAATAGGCAGGGGTTTACGGCTCCCTACGAGCAGTACTTC.

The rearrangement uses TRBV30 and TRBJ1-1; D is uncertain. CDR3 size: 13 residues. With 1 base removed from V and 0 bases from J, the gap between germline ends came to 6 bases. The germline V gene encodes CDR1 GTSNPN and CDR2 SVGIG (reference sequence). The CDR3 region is CAWSEGLNTEAFF. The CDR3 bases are TGTGCCTGGAGTGAGGGCTTGAACACTGAAGCTTTCTTT.

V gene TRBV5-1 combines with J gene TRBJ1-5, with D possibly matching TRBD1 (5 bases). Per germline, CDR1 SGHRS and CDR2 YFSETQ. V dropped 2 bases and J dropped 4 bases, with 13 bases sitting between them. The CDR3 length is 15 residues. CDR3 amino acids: CASSFEGTANQPQHF. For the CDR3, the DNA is TGCGCCAGCAGCTTCGAAGGGACGGCGAATCAGCCCCAGCATTTT.

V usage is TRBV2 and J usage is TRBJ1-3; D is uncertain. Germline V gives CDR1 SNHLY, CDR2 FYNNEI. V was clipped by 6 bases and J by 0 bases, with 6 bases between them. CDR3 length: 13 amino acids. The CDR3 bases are TGTGCCAGCAGGCGGATCTCTGGAAACACCATATATTTT. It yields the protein CASRRISGNTIYF.

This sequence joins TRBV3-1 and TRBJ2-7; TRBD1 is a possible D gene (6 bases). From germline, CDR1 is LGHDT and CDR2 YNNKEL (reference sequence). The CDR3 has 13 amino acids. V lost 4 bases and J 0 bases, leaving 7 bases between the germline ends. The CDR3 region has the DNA TGTGCCAGCAGCCGGGACATCTCCTACGAGCAGTACTTC. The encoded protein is CASSRDISYEQYF.

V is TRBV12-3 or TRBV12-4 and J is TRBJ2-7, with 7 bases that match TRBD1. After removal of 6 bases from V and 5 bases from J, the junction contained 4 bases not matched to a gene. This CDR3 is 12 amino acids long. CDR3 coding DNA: TGTGCCAGCAGGCTCACAGGGGACGAGCAGTACTTC. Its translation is CASRLTGDEQYF.

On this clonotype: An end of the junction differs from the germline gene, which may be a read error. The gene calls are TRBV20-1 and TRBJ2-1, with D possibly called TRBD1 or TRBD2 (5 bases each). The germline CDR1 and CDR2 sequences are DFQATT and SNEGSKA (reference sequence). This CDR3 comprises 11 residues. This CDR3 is CSARRTQEEVF. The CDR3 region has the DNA TGCAGTGCTAGGAGGACACAGGAGGAGGTCTTC.

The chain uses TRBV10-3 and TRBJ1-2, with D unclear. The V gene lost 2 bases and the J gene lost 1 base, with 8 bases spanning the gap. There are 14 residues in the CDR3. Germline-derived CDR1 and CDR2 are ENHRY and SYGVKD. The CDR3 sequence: CAISETWGNYGYTF. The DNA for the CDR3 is TGTGCCATCAGTGAGACTTGGGGTAACTATGGCTACACCTTC.

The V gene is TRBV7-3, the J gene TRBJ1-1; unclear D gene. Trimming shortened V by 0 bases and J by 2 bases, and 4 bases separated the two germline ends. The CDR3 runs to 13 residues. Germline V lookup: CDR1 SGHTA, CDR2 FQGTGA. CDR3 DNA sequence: TGTGCCAGCAGCTTAACAGCCAACACTGAAGCTTTCTTT. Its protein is CASSLTANTEAFF.

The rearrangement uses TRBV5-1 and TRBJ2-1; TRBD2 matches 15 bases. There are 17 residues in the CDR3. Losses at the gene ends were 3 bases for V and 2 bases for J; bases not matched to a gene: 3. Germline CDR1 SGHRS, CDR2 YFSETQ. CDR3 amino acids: CASSSGTSGRTYNEQFF. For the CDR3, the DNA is TGCGCCAGCAGCTCCGGGACTAGCGGGAGGACCTACAATGAGCAGTTCTTC.

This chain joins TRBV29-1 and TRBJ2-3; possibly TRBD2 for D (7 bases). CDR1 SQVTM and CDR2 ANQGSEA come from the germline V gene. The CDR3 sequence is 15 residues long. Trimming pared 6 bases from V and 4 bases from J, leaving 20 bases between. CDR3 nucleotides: TGCAGCGTCCAAAAGGGGGGGCTCACTTCAGATACGCAGTATTTT. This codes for CSVQKGGLTSDTQYF.

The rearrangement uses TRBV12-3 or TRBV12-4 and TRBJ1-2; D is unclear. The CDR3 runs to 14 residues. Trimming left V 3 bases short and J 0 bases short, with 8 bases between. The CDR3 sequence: CASSFGTTNYGYTF. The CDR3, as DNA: TGTGCCAGCAGTTTCGGCACCACTAACTATGGCTACACCTTC.

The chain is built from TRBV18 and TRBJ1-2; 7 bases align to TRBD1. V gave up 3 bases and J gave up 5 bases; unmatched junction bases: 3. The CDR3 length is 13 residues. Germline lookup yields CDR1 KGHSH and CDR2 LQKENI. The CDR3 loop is CASSPRGTYGYTF. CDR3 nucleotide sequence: TGTGCCAGCTCACCCAGGGGGACATATGGCTACACCTTC.

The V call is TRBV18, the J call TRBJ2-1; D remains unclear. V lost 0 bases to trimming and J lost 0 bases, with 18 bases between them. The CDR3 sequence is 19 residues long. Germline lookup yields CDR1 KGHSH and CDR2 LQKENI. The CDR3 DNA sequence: TGTGCCAGCTCACCACCGAATCTTAAAGGTGACGGCTCCTACAATGAGCAGTTCTTC. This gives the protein CASSPPNLKGDGSYNEQFF.

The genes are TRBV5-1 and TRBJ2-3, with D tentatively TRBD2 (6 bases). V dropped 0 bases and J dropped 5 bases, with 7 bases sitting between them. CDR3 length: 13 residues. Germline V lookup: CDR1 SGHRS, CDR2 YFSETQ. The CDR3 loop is CASSLGEEDTQYF. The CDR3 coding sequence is TGCGCCAGCAGCTTGGGGGAGGAAGATACGCAGTATTTT.

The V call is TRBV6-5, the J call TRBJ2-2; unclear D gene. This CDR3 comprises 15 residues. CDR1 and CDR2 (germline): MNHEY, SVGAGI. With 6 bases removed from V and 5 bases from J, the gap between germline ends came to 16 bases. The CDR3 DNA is TGTGCCAGCAGGATAAAGTTGGGTAGGACCGGGGAGCTGTTTTTT. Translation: CASRIKLGRTGELFF.

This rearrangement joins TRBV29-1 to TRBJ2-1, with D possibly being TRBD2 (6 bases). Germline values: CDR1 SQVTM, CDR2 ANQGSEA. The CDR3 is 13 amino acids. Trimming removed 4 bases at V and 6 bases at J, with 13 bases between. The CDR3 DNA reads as TGCAGCGTTGCCCTCCGGACTACCAATGAGCAGTTCTTC. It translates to CSVALRTTNEQFF.

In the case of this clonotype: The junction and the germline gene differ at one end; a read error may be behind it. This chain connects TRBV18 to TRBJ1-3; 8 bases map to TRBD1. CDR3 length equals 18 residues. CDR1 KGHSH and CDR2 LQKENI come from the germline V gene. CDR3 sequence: CASSTSPTGAVSENTIYF. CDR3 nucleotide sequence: TGTGCCAGCTCAACAAGTCCGACAGGGGCTGTCTCTGAAAACACCATATATTTT.

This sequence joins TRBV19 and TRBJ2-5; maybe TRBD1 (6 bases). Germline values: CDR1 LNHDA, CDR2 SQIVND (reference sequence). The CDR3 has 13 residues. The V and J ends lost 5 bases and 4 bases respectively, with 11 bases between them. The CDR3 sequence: CASSWTVRETQYF. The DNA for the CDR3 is TGTGCCAGTAGTTGGACAGTAAGAGAGACCCAGTACTTC.

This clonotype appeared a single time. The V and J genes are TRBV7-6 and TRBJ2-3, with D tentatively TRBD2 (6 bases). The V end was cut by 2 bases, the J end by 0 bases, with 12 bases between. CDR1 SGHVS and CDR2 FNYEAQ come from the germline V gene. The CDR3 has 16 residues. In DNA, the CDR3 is TGTGCCAGCAGCTTAACGGAGGGCCGGAGCACAGATACGCAGTATTTT. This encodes CASSLTEGRSTDTQYF.

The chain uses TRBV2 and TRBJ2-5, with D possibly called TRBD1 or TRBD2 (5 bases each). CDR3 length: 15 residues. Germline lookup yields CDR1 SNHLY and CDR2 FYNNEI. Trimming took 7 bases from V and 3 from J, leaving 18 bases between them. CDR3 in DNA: TGTGCCAGCAAAGTTTACGGGGCTACCAAAGAGACCCAGTACTTC. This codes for CASKVYGATKETQYF.

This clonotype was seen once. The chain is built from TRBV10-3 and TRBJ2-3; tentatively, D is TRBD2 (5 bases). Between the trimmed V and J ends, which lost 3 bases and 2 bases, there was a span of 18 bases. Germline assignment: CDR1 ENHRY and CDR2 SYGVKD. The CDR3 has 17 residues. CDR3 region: CAISETGGLIPTDTQYF. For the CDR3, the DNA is TGTGCCATCAGTGAAACCGGCGGACTTATTCCCACAGATACGCAGTATTTT.